This TCR beta chain was sequenced during a study of T cell responses to AZD1222 COVID-19 vaccine. This clone turned up a few times. Only in-frame clones appear in the TCRdb table, and some are missing; sequencing was by immunoSEQ multiplex PCR. The sample lists some 18,000 clones, about four fifths occurring once. The CDR3 runs 17 residues. V lost 2 bases, J lost 2 bases, and 13 bases lay in between. Germline V gene lookup returns CDR1 MNHEY and CDR2 SVGEGT. Material: peripheral blood, obtained 28 days after the second AZD1222 dose. V and J are TRBV6-2 or TRBV6-3 and TRBJ2-6; TRBD2 is a possible D gene (6 bases). The clonotype comes from an adult who received the AZD1222 COVID-19 vaccine. The chain's CDR3 is CASSYLAPLAGANVLTF. CDR3 bases: TGTGCCAGCAGTTACCTAGCGCCACTGGCTGGGGCCAACGTCCTGACTTTC.